These T cell receptor beta chains were read from a single sample in a study of post-analysis software for immune sequencing data. In TCRdb, the PCR reads were re-called with MiXCR into one record per CDR3 protein. The data show under 650,000 distinct CDR3 sequences, roughly 45% seen once. Sequenced: blood. These TCRs come from a girl between 10 and 17 years old with multiple sclerosis. Each CDR3 is given with its conserved first and last residue. Each record gives: clone size, J gene, V gene, D gene, CDR3 DNA, CDR3 protein. The D gene is left open where the match is weak. Clone size appears in some rows only: once, few, many, or a class for an expanded clone.

>-|TRBJ2-7|TRBV29-1|TRBD2
TGCAGCGTTAAGGGACTAGAAACCTACGAGCAGTACTTC
CSVKGLETYEQYF
>few|TRBJ2-1|TRBV6-1|-
TGTGCCAGCACCGAAAAACAGGACCGATCCTACAATGAGCAGTTCTTC
CASTEKQDRSYNEQFF
>-|TRBJ2-5|TRBV28|-
TGTGCCAGCAGAGATGACAATTCCCCTTCGGAGACCCAGTACTTC
CASRDDNSPSETQYF
>-|TRBJ2-3|TRBV29-1|-
TGCAGCGTCGGGTGGACGGAAAGGGATGTCGCAGATACGCAGTATTTT
CSVGWTERDVADTQYF
>-|TRBJ2-5|TRBV2|TRBD2
TGTGCCAGCAGCCTCGAAGGCGGCGGGGGGAAGCAGTACTTC
CASSLEGGGGKQYF
>once|TRBJ2-5|TRBV5-1|-
TGCGCCAGCAGCCCGGGTTGGTCGGCGGAGACCCAGTACTTC
CASSPGWSAETQYF
>once|TRBJ2-1|TRBV6-1|-
TGTGCCAGCAGTGTTCCACTAGCAGGATTCTACAATGAGCAGTTCTTC
CASSVPLAGFYNEQFF
>-|TRBJ1-4|TRBV25-1|-
TGTGCCAGCAGTGAATATCAGGAAGCTAATGAAAAACTGTTTTTT
CASSEYQEANEKLFF
>few|TRBJ2-3|TRBV7-9|-
TGTGCCAGCAGCCACTGGACAAGCACAGATACGCAGTATTTT
CASSHWTSTDTQYF
>few|TRBJ2-3|TRBV29-1|TRBD2
TGCAGCGTCCTCGGTGGGAGGGCCGGAGATACGCAGTATTTT
CSVLGGRAGDTQYF
>-|TRBJ1-2|TRBV15|-
TGTGCCACCAGCAGAGTATTGGACCTGGGGTATGGCTACACCTTC
CATSRVLDLGYGYTF
>-|TRBJ2-5|TRBV20-1|TRBD2
TGCAGTGCCAAGCTTAGCGGGCAAGAGACCCAGTACTTC
CSAKLSGQETQYF
>once|TRBJ1-6|TRBV6-1|TRBD1
TGTGCCAGCAGTGAAGCGACAGGGTATTCACCCCTCCACTTT
CASSEATGYSPLHF
>-|TRBJ1-1|TRBV29-1|-
TGCGGCGTCGGGACTCGGATGGGCTCGAACACTGAAGCTTTCTTT
CGVGTRMGSNTEAFF
>-|TRBJ1-2|TRBV30|-
TGTGCCTGGAGGAAAGGGTTGGTCGGCTACACCTTC
CAWRKGLVGYTF
>few|TRBJ1-5|TRBV5-6|TRBD1
TGTGCCAGCAGCCTCAGGGGGCACAATCAGCCCCAGCATTTT
CASSLRGHNQPQHF